Below, one T cell receptor (beta chain) is given with its context. These data belong to a study of cytomegalovirus exposure and HLA in healthy donors. Across the whole study: Earlier sequencing of 150 million to 200 million T cells yielded nearly 120 million unique TCR beta sequences.

This PCR relied on a set of 60 Vbeta primers and 13 Jbeta primers. Measured with immunoSEQ multiplex PCR; TCRdb has only the in-frame clones, and not every one. The sample has some 120,000 clones, around 75% seen once. Per germline, CDR1 LGHNA and CDR2 YSLEER. This CDR3 contains 19 residues. The J segment lost 8 bases and the V segment lost 3 bases, leaving 16 bases of the junction unmatched. Specimen: PBMCs. The rearrangement uses TRBV4-3 and TRBJ2-1; 13 bases are shared with TRBD2. The receptor was isolated from a woman between 45 and 65 years old in good health and CMV-seropositive. Written as DNA, the CDR3 is TGCGCCAGCAGCCACCTCCCCTTAACTAGCGGGGGGGCGCGCGATGAGCAGTTCTTC. It yields the protein CASSHLPLTSGGARDEQFF.